This entry features one TCR beta chain sequence. The antigen remains undetermined. The germline V gene has CDR1 KGHSH and CDR2 LQKENI. The length of the CDR3 is 13 residues. Trimming cost V 3 bases and J 4 bases; bases outside gene matches: 2. The sample originates from a study of T cell responses to AZD1222 COVID-19 vaccine. Findings of the study overall: Spike-specific TCR depth and breadth grew after two AZD1222 doses. The donor cohort was predominantly white British with a female majority, and clonal diversity may have been underestimated.

Sequenced by immunoSEQ multiplex PCR; TCRdb stores in-frame clones only, minus some. In the table there are over 130,000 clones, less than 95% of which are singletons. The sample consisted of peripheral blood, taken on day 0 of AZD1222 vaccination. The clonotype was recovered from an adult in good health. The chain recombines TRBV18 with TRBJ2-7; 8 nucleotides agree with TRBD1. The DNA for the CDR3 is TGTGCCAGCTCACCCGGGACAGGTTACGAGCAGTACGTC. This encodes CASSPGTGYEQYV.